This note documents a single TCR beta chain sequence. Antigen unknown. Sequencing was performed with immunoSEQ multiplex PCR; in TCRdb, only in-frame clones are kept and a portion is missing. The sample shows hundreds of thousands of clones, about 96% of them seen only once. This entry belongs to a study of shared clonotypes between healthy human individuals. In germline, CDR1 is LNHDA, CDR2 SQIVND (reference sequence). CDR3 size: 13 residues. Trimming took off 3 bases at V and 7 bases at J, with 12 bases between the two ends. The study's findings and limits: The study found roughly 5% of naive CD4 clonotypes shared across four donors.

CD45RO-negative, CCR7-positively selected cells formed the naive CD8 fraction, excluding terminally differentiated effector memory CD45RA+ cells. V gene TRBV19 combines with J gene TRBJ1-1; D is perhaps TRBD1 (5 bases). Sequencing input: naive CD8+ T cells sorted from blood. This clonotype originated in a woman aged 25 to 45 in good health. The CDR3, as DNA: TGTGCCAGTAGTATGCCGGGGGTGCGTGAAGCTTTCTTT. Encoded protein: CASSMPGVREAFF.